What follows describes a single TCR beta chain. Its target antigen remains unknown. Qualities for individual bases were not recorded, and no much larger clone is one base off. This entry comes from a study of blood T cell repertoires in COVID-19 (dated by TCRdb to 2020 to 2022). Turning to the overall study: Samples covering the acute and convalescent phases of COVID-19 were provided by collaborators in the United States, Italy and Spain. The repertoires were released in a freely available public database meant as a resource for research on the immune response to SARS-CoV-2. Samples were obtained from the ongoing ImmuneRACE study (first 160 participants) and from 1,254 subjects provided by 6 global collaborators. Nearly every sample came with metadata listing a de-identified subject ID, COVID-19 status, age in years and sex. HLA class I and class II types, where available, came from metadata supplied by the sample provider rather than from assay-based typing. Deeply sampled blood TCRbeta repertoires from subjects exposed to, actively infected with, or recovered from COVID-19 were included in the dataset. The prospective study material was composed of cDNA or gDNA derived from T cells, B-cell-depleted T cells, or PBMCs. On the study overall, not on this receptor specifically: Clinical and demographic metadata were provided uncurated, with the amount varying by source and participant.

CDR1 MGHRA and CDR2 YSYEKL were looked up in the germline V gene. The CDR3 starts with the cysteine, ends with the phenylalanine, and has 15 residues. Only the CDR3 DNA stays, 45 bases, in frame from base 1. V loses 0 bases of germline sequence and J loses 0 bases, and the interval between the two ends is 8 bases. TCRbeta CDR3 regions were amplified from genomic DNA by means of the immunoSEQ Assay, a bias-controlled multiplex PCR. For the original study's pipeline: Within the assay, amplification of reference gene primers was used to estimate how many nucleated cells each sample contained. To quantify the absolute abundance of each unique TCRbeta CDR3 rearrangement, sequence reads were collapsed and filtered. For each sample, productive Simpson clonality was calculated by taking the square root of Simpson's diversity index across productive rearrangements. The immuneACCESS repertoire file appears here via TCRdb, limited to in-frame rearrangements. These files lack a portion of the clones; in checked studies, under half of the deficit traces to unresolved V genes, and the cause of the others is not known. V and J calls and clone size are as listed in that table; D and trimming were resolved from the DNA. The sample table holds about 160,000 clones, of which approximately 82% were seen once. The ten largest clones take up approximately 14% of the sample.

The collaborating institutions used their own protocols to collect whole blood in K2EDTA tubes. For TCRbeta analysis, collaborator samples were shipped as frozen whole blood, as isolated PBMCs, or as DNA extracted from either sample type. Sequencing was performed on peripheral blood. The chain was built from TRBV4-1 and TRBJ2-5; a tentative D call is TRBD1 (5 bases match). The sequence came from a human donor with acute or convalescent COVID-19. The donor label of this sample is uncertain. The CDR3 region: CASSQEGRDQETQYF. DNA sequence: TGCGCCAGCAGCCAAGAGGGCAGGGACCAAGAGACCCAGTACTTC.